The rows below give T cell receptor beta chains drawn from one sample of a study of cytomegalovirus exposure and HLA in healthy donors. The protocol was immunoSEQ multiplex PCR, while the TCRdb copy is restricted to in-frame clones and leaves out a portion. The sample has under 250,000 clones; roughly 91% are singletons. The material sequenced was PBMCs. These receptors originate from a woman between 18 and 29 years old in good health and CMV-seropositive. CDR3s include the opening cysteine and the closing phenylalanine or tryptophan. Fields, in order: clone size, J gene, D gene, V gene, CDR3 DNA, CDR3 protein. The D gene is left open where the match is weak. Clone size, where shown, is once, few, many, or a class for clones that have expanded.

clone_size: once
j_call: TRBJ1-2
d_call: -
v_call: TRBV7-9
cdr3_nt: TGTGCCAGCAGCTCGTACAGGGACTATGGCTACACCTTC
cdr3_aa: CASSSYRDYGYTF

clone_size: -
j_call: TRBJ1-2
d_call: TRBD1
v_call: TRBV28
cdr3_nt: TGTGCCAGCAGTTCACCTTTTCGGGACAGCGTTCGGGATAACTATGGCTACACCTTC
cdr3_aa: CASSSPFRDSVRDNYGYTF

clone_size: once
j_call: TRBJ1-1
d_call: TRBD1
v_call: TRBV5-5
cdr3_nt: TGTGCCAGCAGCTTGGTGGGGACAGGGAACACTGAAGCTTTCTTT
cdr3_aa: CASSLVGTGNTEAFF

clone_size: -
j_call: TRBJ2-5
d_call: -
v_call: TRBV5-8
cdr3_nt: TGTGCCAGCAGCTTGGCTGACAATATTATCCAAGAGACCCAGTACTTC
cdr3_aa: CASSLADNIIQETQYF

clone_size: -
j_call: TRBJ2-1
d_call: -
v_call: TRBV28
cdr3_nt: TGTGCCAGCACTGATACGGGAACAACTGACTTATACAATGAGCAGTTCTTC
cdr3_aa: CASTDTGTTDLYNEQFF

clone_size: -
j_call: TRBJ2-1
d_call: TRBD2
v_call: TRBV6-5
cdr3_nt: TGTGCCAGCAGTTACTCGGCGGGAGGGCATGAGCAGTTCTTC
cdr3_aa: CASSYSAGGHEQFF

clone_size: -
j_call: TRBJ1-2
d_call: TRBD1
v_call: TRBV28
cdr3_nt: TGTGCCAGCAGTTTAAGCCCTCGGACAGGCGGCTATGGCTACACCTTC
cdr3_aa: CASSLSPRTGGYGYTF

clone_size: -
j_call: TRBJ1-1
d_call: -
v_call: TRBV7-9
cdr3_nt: TGTGCCAGCAGTCGGACTGTTGGGGACACTGAAGCTTTCTTT
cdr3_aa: CASSRTVGDTEAFF

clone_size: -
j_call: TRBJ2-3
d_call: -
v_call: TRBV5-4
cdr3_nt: TGTGCCAGCAGCTTGGAAGCCCTAAGAGATACGCAGTATTTT
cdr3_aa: CASSLEALRDTQYF

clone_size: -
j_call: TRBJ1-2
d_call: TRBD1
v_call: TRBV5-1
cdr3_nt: TGCGCCAGCAGCTTGGACAGGGGATATGGCTACACCTTC
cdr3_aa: CASSLDRGYGYTF

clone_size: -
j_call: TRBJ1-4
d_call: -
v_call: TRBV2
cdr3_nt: TGTGCCAGCAAAGAGGGTACTGCAACTAATGAAAAACTGTTTTTT
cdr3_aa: CASKEGTATNEKLFF

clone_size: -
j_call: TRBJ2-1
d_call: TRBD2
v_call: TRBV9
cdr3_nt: TGTGCCAGCAGCGTAGGAGGGAGTGGGGGGGTCCATGAGCAGTTCTTC
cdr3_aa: CASSVGGSGGVHEQFF

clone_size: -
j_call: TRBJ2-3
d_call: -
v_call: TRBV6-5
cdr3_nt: TGTGCCAGCAGTTACTCCCTAGGCGCGACGGATACGCAGTATTTT
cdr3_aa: CASSYSLGATDTQYF

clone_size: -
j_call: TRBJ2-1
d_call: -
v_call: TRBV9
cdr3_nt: TGTGCCAGCAGCGCCGATAAACGGGACATAGCCTCGAGCTCCTACAATGAGCAGTTCTTC
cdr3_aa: CASSADKRDIASSSYNEQFF

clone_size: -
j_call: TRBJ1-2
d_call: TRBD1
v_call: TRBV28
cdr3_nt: TGTGCCAGCACCTATAGGGGGCCCCCGAATGGCTACACCTTC
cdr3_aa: CASTYRGPPNGYTF

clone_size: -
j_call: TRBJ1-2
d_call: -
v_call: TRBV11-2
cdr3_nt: TGTGCCAGCAGCTTAGTTCAGGGTGCGGATGGCTACACCTTC
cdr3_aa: CASSLVQGADGYTF

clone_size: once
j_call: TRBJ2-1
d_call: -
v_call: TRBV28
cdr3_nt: TGTGCCAGCAGTGTTTGGTTCGTCGGTGCGCAGTTCTTC
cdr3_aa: CASSVWFVGAQFF

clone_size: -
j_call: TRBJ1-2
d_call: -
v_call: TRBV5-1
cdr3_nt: TGCGCCAGCAGCTTGACCCCCGGGACATTCTATGGCTACACCTTC
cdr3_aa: CASSLTPGTFYGYTF

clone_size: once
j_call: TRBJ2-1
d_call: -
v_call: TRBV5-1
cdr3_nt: TGCGCCAGCAGCTTGGTCCTAGCGACTCACTCAGACAATGAGCAGTTCTTC
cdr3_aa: CASSLVLATHSDNEQFF

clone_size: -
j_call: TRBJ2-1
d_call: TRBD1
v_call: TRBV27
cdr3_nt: TGTGCCACCTCCGGGACAGGGGACTTCAATGAGCAGTTCTTC
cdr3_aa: CATSGTGDFNEQFF

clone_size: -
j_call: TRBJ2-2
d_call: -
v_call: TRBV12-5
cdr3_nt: TGTGCTAGTGGTTCGGGGAACACCGGGGAGCTGTTTTTT
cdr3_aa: CASGSGNTGELFF

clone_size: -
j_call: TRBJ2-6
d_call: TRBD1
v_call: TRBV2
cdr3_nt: TGTGCCAGTCCCCCCCCCGGGACAGCACACTCTGGGGCCAACGTCCTGACTTTC
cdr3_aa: CASPPPGTAHSGANVLTF